These T cell receptor beta chains were read from a single sample in a study of blood T cell repertoires in COVID-19. Measured with immunoSEQ multiplex PCR; TCRdb has only the in-frame clones, and not every one. The table lists under 100,000 clones, 70% to 90% of them singletons. The sample was peripheral blood. The origin of the receptors is a man aged 25 to 45 with acute or convalescent COVID-19. Both conserved end residues are part of each CDR3. A D gene is named only where the DNA matches it firmly. A row's size may be missing; if present it is once, few, many or a size class.

CDR3: CASRTGGRETQYF
DNA: TGTGCCAGTAGGACAGGAGGAAGAGAGACCCAGTACTTC
J: TRBJ2-5
size: .
D: .
V: TRBV19

CDR3: CASSGASGRGTDTQYF
DNA: TGTGCCAGTTCCGGGGCTAGCGGGAGGGGAACAGATACGCAGTATTTT
J: TRBJ2-3
size: .
D: TRBD2
V: TRBV11-2

CDR3: CASSPTGTTSTDTQYF
DNA: TGTGCCAGCAGCCCTACCGGGACAACTAGCACAGATACGCAGTATTTT
J: TRBJ2-3
size: .
D: .
V: TRBV13

CDR3: CASSEGQGFEPQHF
DNA: TGTGCCAGCAGTGAGGGACAGGGTTTTGAGCCCCAGCATTTT
J: TRBJ1-5
size: .
D: TRBD1
V: TRBV6-1

CDR3: CASSQRQIAGGGEQFF
DNA: TGCGCCAGCAGCCAGAGGCAAATCGCCGGGGGGGGTGAGCAGTTCTTC
J: TRBJ2-1
size: .
D: TRBD2
V: TRBV4-1

CDR3: CASSRVNPYEQYF
DNA: TGTGCCAGCAGCAGAGTAAATCCCTACGAGCAGTACTTC
J: TRBJ2-7
size: .
D: .
V: TRBV7-9

CDR3: CASSTVTGVQYQPQHF
DNA: TGTGCCAGTAGTACCGTAACAGGGGTTCAATATCAGCCCCAGCATTTT
J: TRBJ1-5
size: .
D: TRBD1
V: TRBV19

CDR3: CASSPGDQPQHF
DNA: TGTGCCAGCAGTCCAGGGGATCAGCCCCAGCATTTT
J: TRBJ1-5
size: once
D: .
V: TRBV28

CDR3: CASSLGPSTDTQYF
DNA: TGTGCTAGCAGCTTAGGTCCTAGCACAGATACGCAGTATTTT
J: TRBJ2-3
size: .
D: .
V: TRBV7-7

CDR3: CASSVGDRDLQETQYF
DNA: TGTGCCAGCAGCGTAGGGGACAGGGATTTACAAGAGACCCAGTACTTC
J: TRBJ2-5
size: .
D: TRBD1
V: TRBV9

CDR3: CASNGQSIPLDYGYTF
DNA: TGTGCCAGCAACGGACAGAGCATACCTCTTGACTATGGCTACACCTTC
J: TRBJ1-2
size: .
D: .
V: TRBV7-2

CDR3: CASSPTSVGTGELFF
DNA: TGTGCCAGCAGTCCCACTAGCGTTGGGACCGGGGAGCTGTTTTTT
J: TRBJ2-2
size: .
D: TRBD2
V: TRBV27

CDR3: CASSVDRRDTQYF
DNA: TGTGCCAGCAGCGTAGACAGGAGAGATACGCAGTATTTT
J: TRBJ2-3
size: once
D: .
V: TRBV9

CDR3: CAWRTDGPGTQYF
DNA: TGTGCCTGGAGAACTGACGGGCCGGGAACCCAGTACTTC
J: TRBJ2-5
size: .
D: .
V: TRBV30

CDR3: CATSISGSSYNEQFF
DNA: TGTGCCACCAGCATCAGCGGGAGCTCCTACAATGAGCAGTTCTTC
J: TRBJ2-1
size: .
D: TRBD2
V: TRBV15

CDR3: CASSPRDREFDQPQHF
DNA: TGTGCCAGCAGCCCGCGGGACAGGGAGTTCGATCAGCCCCAGCATTTT
J: TRBJ1-5
size: .
D: TRBD1
V: TRBV9

CDR3: CASSPRTSGRATGELFF
DNA: TGTGCCAGCAGCCCGCGGACTAGCGGGAGGGCCACCGGGGAGCTGTTTTTT
J: TRBJ2-2
size: .
D: TRBD2
V: TRBV5-6

CDR3: CAWSRGISEGEKLFF
DNA: TGTGCCTGGAGTAGAGGGATTAGTGAAGGGGAAAAACTGTTTTTT
J: TRBJ1-4
size: .
D: .
V: TRBV30

CDR3: CSAAAGGGDTQYF
DNA: TGCAGCGCCGCGGCCGGAGGAGGCGATACGCAGTATTTT
J: TRBJ2-3
size: .
D: .
V: TRBV29-1

CDR3: CASSLVGSGQLGNIQYF
DNA: TGCGCCAGCAGCTTGGTGGGTAGCGGGCAACTTGGAAACATTCAGTACTTC
J: TRBJ2-4
size: .
D: TRBD2
V: TRBV5-1

CDR3: CASSLYRRAGELFF
DNA: TGTGCCAGCAGTTTATACCGCCGGGCCGGGGAGCTGTTTTTT
J: TRBJ2-2
size: .
D: .
V: TRBV28

CDR3: CASSEVGGVKTQYF
DNA: TGTGCCAGCAGTGAGGTGGGGGGGGTGAAGACCCAGTACTTC
J: TRBJ2-5
size: .
D: TRBD2
V: TRBV2

CDR3: CASSPTFTSGMTDTQYF
DNA: TGTGCCAGCTCACCAACGTTTACTAGCGGGATGACAGATACGCAGTATTTT
J: TRBJ2-3
size: .
D: TRBD2
V: TRBV18

CDR3: CASITGNQPQHF
DNA: TGTGCCAGCATAACAGGGAATCAGCCCCAGCATTTT
J: TRBJ1-5
size: .
D: .
V: TRBV28

CDR3: CASSPTGQGETEAFF
DNA: TGTGCCAGTAGTCCCACTGGACAGGGCGAAACTGAAGCTTTCTTT
J: TRBJ1-1
size: .
D: TRBD1
V: TRBV19

CDR3: CASSWGQAGEAFF
DNA: TGCGCCAGCAGCTGGGGACAGGCGGGTGAAGCTTTCTTT
J: TRBJ1-1
size: .
D: TRBD1
V: TRBV5-1

CDR3: CASSKAGGIGEKLFF
DNA: TGCGCCAGCAGCAAAGCGGGGGGGATAGGAGAAAAACTGTTTTTT
J: TRBJ1-4
size: .
D: .
V: TRBV4-3

CDR3: CASSSFWGPNEKLFF
DNA: TGTGCCAGCAGCTCCTTTTGGGGGCCTAATGAAAAACTGTTTTTT
J: TRBJ1-4
size: .
D: .
V: TRBV7-9

CDR3: CASSLTQGVGELFF
DNA: TGTGCCAGCAGCCTGACACAGGGAGTTGGGGAGCTGTTTTTT
J: TRBJ2-2
size: once
D: .
V: TRBV7-2

CDR3: CASSREVGGLDQPQHF
DNA: TGTGCCAGTAGTAGGGAGGTGGGGGGGCTTGATCAGCCCCAGCATTTT
J: TRBJ1-5
size: .
D: .
V: TRBV19

CDR3: CAWSGDRGLSPLHF
DNA: TGTGCCTGGAGTGGAGACAGGGGGCTTTCACCCCTCCACTTT
J: TRBJ1-6
size: .
D: TRBD1
V: TRBV30

CDR3: CASKRPGDSGANVLTF
DNA: TGTGCCAGTAAACGTCCAGGGGACTCTGGGGCCAACGTCCTGACTTTC
J: TRBJ2-6
size: .
D: .
V: TRBV19

CDR3: CAVGGRGRSLGYEQYF
DNA: TGTGCCGTCGGAGGCAGGGGACGCTCCCTGGGGTACGAGCAGTACTTC
J: TRBJ2-7
size: .
D: .
V: TRBV27

CDR3: CSASMGLAFNEQFF
DNA: TGCAGTGCTAGTATGGGACTAGCCTTTAATGAGCAGTTCTTC
J: TRBJ2-1
size: .
D: TRBD2
V: TRBV20-1

CDR3: CASSAVRVDTQYF
DNA: TGTGCCAGCAGTGCGGTCAGGGTTGATACGCAGTATTTT
J: TRBJ2-3
size: .
D: .
V: TRBV28

CDR3: CSASWGGLGEQFF
DNA: TGCAGTGCTAGTTGGGGGGGCCTGGGTGAGCAGTTCTTC
J: TRBJ2-1
size: once
D: .
V: TRBV20-1

CDR3: CASSPESDSTNEQFF
DNA: TGCGCCAGCAGCCCCGAATCCGACAGCACCAATGAGCAGTTCTTC
J: TRBJ2-1
size: .
D: .
V: TRBV5-1

CDR3: CSASPGLADPQETQYF
DNA: TGCAGTGCTAGTCCGGGACTAGCGGACCCCCAAGAGACCCAGTACTTC
J: TRBJ2-5
size: .
D: TRBD2
V: TRBV20-1

CDR3: CASSTTWDTSYEQYF
DNA: TGTGCCAGCAGTACAACTTGGGACACTAGCTACGAGCAGTACTTC
J: TRBJ2-7
size: once
D: .
V: TRBV6-2/TRBV6-3

CDR3: CASSRTGELLRGYTF
DNA: TGTGCCAGCAGTCGGACAGGAGAGCTGCTGAGGGGCTACACCTTC
J: TRBJ1-2
size: .
D: TRBD1
V: TRBV6-5

CDR3: CSVSDSYEQYF
DNA: TGCAGCGTTTCGGACAGCTACGAGCAGTACTTC
J: TRBJ2-7
size: .
D: .
V: TRBV29-1

CDR3: CASSLLRQETQYF
DNA: TGTGCCAGCAGCCTGCTGAGACAAGAGACCCAGTACTTC
J: TRBJ2-5
size: once
D: .
V: TRBV12-3/TRBV12-4

CDR3: CASSQAGLAEQFF
DNA: TGTGCCAGCAGCCAAGCGGGACTAGCCGAGCAGTTCTTC
J: TRBJ2-1
size: .
D: TRBD2
V: TRBV14

CDR3: CATLQGRNTEAFF
DNA: TGTGCCACCCTACAGGGCCGAAACACTGAAGCTTTCTTT
J: TRBJ1-1
size: .
D: .
V: TRBV6-6

CDR3: CSGGGSPYEQYF
DNA: TGCAGCGGGGGAGGGAGCCCCTACGAGCAGTACTTC
J: TRBJ2-7
size: .
D: TRBD2
V: TRBV29-1

CDR3: CASSQGRLAGSNTGELFF
DNA: TGCGCCAGCAGCCAGGGGCGACTAGCGGGGTCGAACACCGGGGAGCTGTTTTTT
J: TRBJ2-2
size: .
D: TRBD2
V: TRBV4-1

CDR3: CAWSPGLGGSEQFF
DNA: TGTGCCTGGAGCCCGGGACTAGGAGGTAGTGAGCAGTTCTTC
J: TRBJ2-1
size: .
D: TRBD2
V: TRBV30

CDR3: CASSSDRGRAGYTF
DNA: TGTGCCAGCAGTTCGGACAGGGGGAGGGCAGGCTACACCTTC
J: TRBJ1-2
size: .
D: TRBD1
V: TRBV27

CDR3: CASNLGGDETQYF
DNA: TGCGCCAGCAATTTGGGGGGAGATGAGACCCAGTACTTC
J: TRBJ2-5
size: .
D: .
V: TRBV10-2

CDR3: CASGWRNNEQFF
DNA: TGTGCCAGTGGGTGGCGGAACAATGAGCAGTTCTTC
J: TRBJ2-1
size: .
D: .
V: TRBV19

CDR3: CASRTTSGANVLTF
DNA: TGTGCCAGCCGGACTACCTCTGGGGCCAACGTCCTGACTTTC
J: TRBJ2-6
size: .
D: .
V: TRBV7-8

CDR3: CASSPGQALTGTQYF
DNA: TGTGCCAGCAGTCCGGGACAAGCTTTAACGGGGACCCAGTACTTC
J: TRBJ2-5
size: few
D: .
V: TRBV6-5

CDR3: CASSPNPWTGSYGYTF
DNA: TGTGCCAGCAGTCCTAACCCTTGGACAGGAAGTTACGGCTACACCTTC
J: TRBJ1-2
size: .
D: TRBD1
V: TRBV28

CDR3: CASSFGMNTGELFF
DNA: TGTGCCAGCAGTTTCGGGATGAACACCGGGGAGCTGTTTTTT
J: TRBJ2-2
size: .
D: .
V: TRBV28

CDR3: CASSLAGDVYEQYF
DNA: TGCGCCAGCAGCTTAGCGGGGGATGTCTACGAGCAGTACTTC
J: TRBJ2-7
size: .
D: TRBD2
V: TRBV5-1

CDR3: CAAMIQGKAFF
DNA: TGTGCCGCCATGATTCAGGGAAAAGCTTTCTTT
J: TRBJ1-1
size: once
D: .
V: TRBV6-5

CDR3: CASRQQETQYF
DNA: TGTGCCAGCAGACAGCAAGAGACCCAGTACTTC
J: TRBJ2-5
size: .
D: .
V: TRBV2